Presented here are 16 T cell receptor beta chains from one specimen sequenced in a study of immune heterogeneity within non-small cell lung tumors. Template input, which was bulk tumor genomic DNA, totaled 600 to 700 ng per sample. Taken during surgery, several biopsies per primary tumor were spaced as far apart as possible within the tumor mass. Undergoing curative surgery were patients whose non-small cell lung cancer was untreated and newly diagnosed. Amplification of TCR beta CDR3 was performed by multiplex PCR with 32 V and 13 J primers. TCRdb called the multiplex PCR reads again in MiXCR, with one record for every CDR3 protein. The sample includes a few thousand distinct CDR3 sequences, 27% of them seen just once. Sequenced input: lung tumor tissue. The receptors come from a man in his 60s with non-small cell lung cancer.

This clonotype is termed medium-sized. The genes are TRBV18 and TRBJ2-1; 9 bases fit TRBD1. CDR3 length equals 14 residues. Germline trimming cut 7 bases from V and 4 bases from J; bases unmatched to any gene: 5. Looked up from germline, CDR1 is KGHSH and CDR2 is LQKENI. The CDR3 protein is CASYPGQGYNEQFF. The DNA for the CDR3 is TGTGCCAGCTATCCGGGACAGGGATACAATGAGCAGTTCTTC.

The chain employs TRBV11-2 and TRBJ2-2; no reliable D call. Trimming took 1 base from V and 5 from J, leaving 17 bases between them. The CDR3 length is 17 residues. Germline V CDR1 and CDR2: SGHAT, FQNNGV. The CDR3 region is CASSLVMDPTFTGELFF. The CDR3 nucleotides are TGTGCCAGCAGCTTAGTAATGGACCCAACCTTTACCGGGGAGCTGTTTTTT.

The V gene is TRBV5-4, the J gene TRBJ2-7; 11 bases agree with TRBD2. Germline V CDR1 and CDR2: SGHNT, YYREEE (reference sequence). The CDR3 runs 15 residues. J gave up 13 bases and V 0 bases, and 12 bases lay outside the gene matches. CDR3 loop: CASSLDQTSGIGPYF. The CDR3 DNA reads as TGTGCCAGCAGCTTGGATCAGACTAGCGGGATTGGGCCATACTTC.

The V gene is TRBV6-1, the J gene TRBJ2-4, with 9 bases identical to TRBD2. Trimming cost V 4 bases and J 9 bases; bases outside gene matches: 7. The CDR3 covers 14 residues. Germline V gene sequence: CDR1 MNHNS, CDR2 SASEGT. The chain's CDR3 is CASSVEREAVIQYF. Here the CDR3 DNA reads TGTGCCAGCAGTGTTGAGCGGGAGGCGGTCATTCAGTACTTC.

Note on this clonotype: Being one base from a much bigger clone, this may be a read error. The chain uses TRBV12-3 or TRBV12-4 and TRBJ2-3; TRBD2 aligns across 7 bases. The CDR3 covers 14 residues. CDR3 bases: TGTGCCAGCACTCTTGCGGGAGCCGCAGATGCGCAGTATTTT. Its protein is CASTLAGAADAQYF.

On this clonotype: This may be a read error: a much more frequent sequence differs by one nucleotide. V is TRBV13 and J is TRBJ2-1; possibly TRBD2 for D (6 bases). There are 17 residues in the CDR3. Trimming cost V 2 bases and J 9 bases, with 23 bases left between them. Germline V gene lookup returns CDR1 PRHDT and CDR2 FYEKMQ (reference sequence). The chain's CDR3 is CASSLTRTTGTGGEQFF. The CDR3, as DNA: TGTGCCAGCAGCTTAACTCGGACTACCGGGACCGGGGGTGAGCAGTTCTTC.

The V and J genes are TRBV7-2 and TRBJ1-1; unclear D gene. The CDR3 runs 14 residues. The germline V and J ends were trimmed by 1 base and 6 bases, with 12 bases remaining between them. Germline CDR1 and CDR2: SGHTA and FQGNSA. The CDR3 DNA follows: TGTGCCAGCAGCTTAGGGTCTTGGGCCCCTGAAGCTTTCTTT. As protein: CASSLGSWAPEAFF.

The chain has TRBV9 and TRBJ2-3, with 8 bases matching TRBD2. There are 15 residues in the CDR3. V lost 3 bases, J lost 3 bases, and 6 bases stayed unmatched. Germline assignment: CDR1 SGDLS and CDR2 YYNGEE. The CDR3: CASSATGTSTDTQYF. For the CDR3, the DNA is TGTGCCAGCAGCGCAACCGGGACTAGTACAGATACGCAGTATTTT. Using reference TRBV9 and TRBJ2-3 for the parts outside the CDR3, the full variable domain is DSGVTQTPKHLITATGQRVTLRCSPRSGDLSVYWYQQSLDQGLQFLIQYYNGEERAKGNILERFSAQQFPDLHSELNLSSLELGDSALYFCASSATGTSTDTQYFGPGTRLTVL.

By share of the sample, this clonotype is medium-sized. This chain links TRBV11-2 with TRBJ2-3; 15 bases are a match to TRBD2. The V and J ends lost 5 bases and 1 base, in that order; junction bases with no gene match: 7. There are 18 residues in the CDR3. CDR1 is SGHAT, CDR2 FQNNGV, per germline. The CDR3 sequence: CASSPGTSGRPGTDTQYF. DNA of the CDR3: TGTGCCAGCAGCCCTGGGACTAGCGGGAGGCCGGGCACAGATACGCAGTATTTT.

This clonotype is medium-sized (0.01 to 0.1%). V is TRBV28 and J is TRBJ2-7; the match to TRBD2 covers 9 bases. With 7 bases clipped from V and 0 bases from J, the junction kept 4 bases outside the gene matches. The CDR3 covers 14 residues. CDR1 is MDHEN, CDR2 SYDVKM, per germline. The CDR3, as DNA: TGTGCCAGCATTTATAGCGGGAGCTCCTACGAGCAGTACTTC. Its translation is CASIYSGSSYEQYF.

The genes are TRBV19 and TRBJ2-1; 13 nucleotides line up with TRBD2. This CDR3 region has 15 residues. In germline, CDR1 is LNHDA, CDR2 SQIVND (reference sequence). Trimming at V came to 10 bases and at J to 2 bases, leaving 5 bases not matched to a gene. CDR3 DNA sequence: TGTGCCATCGGGACTAGCGGGACTCCCTACAATGAGCAGTTCTTC. It is translated as CAIGTSGTPYNEQFF.

For this clonotype: Being one base from a much bigger clone, this may be a read error. The J gene is TRBJ2-7, the V gene TRBV5-6, with D perhaps TRBD1 (5 bases). The CDR3 covers 14 residues. The germline V and J ends were trimmed by 0 bases and 3 bases, with 10 bases remaining between them. Germline lookup yields CDR1 SGHDT and CDR2 YYEEEE. The CDR3 reads CASSLVGRDYEQYF. As DNA, the CDR3 is TGTGCCAGCAGCTTGGTGGGGCGAGACTACGAGCAGTACTTC.

This clonotype is judged medium-sized. The V and J genes are TRBV20-1 and TRBJ2-3, with unresolved D. The germline CDR1 and CDR2 sequences are DFQATT and SNEGSKA (reference sequence). The CDR3 is 14 amino acids. The V end lost 3 bases, the J end lost 9 bases, and 19 bases lay between the germline ends. The CDR3 loop is CSASPLGPIGTQYF. The CDR3 nucleotides read TGCAGTGCTAGTCCCCTAGGCCCTATCGGCACGCAGTATTTT.

Regarding this clonotype: A read error may produce the germline difference seen at one junction end. This chain joins TRBV5-1 and TRBJ2-1, with 14 bases lining up with TRBD2. The CDR3 totals 17 residues. From germline, CDR1 is SGHRS and CDR2 YFSETQ. CDR3 bases: TGCGCCAGCAGCAGAGGGACTAGCGGGAGCTCCTACAATGAGAAGTTCTTC. It codes for CASSRGTSGSSYNEKFF. Together with reference TRBV5-1 and TRBJ2-1, the CDR3 gives the full variable domain: KAGVTQTPRYLIKTRGQQVTLSCSPISGHRSVSWYQQTPGQGLQFLFEYFSETQRNKGNFPGRFSGRQFSNSRSEMNVSTLELGDSALYLCASSRGTSGSSYNEKFFGPGTRLTVL.

A word on this clonotype: Possible read error: a much larger clone is one base away. V usage is TRBV15 and J usage is TRBJ2-7, with no clear D. This CDR3 spans 13 amino acids. Germline V CDR1 and CDR2: LNHNV, YYDKDF (reference sequence). CDR3 bases: TGTGCCACCAGCAGAGATTTGTCCTACGACCAGTACTTC. Translation: CATSRDLSYDQYF.

Concerning this clonotype itself: This could be a read error, since a much larger clone is one nucleotide away. This rearrangement joins TRBV6-1 to TRBJ2-1, with 7 bases identical to TRBD1. Trimming cost V 6 bases and J 8 bases; bases outside gene matches: 16. This CDR3 has 16 amino acids. CDR1 and CDR2 from the germline V gene are MNHNS and SASEGT. The CDR3 loop reads CASRQGLGQRWDEQFF. In nucleotides, the CDR3 is TGTGCCAGCAGACAGGGGCTGGGACAGAGGTGGGATGAGCAGTTCTTC.